A selection of T cell receptor beta chains follows, all from one sample in a study of CD8 T cells in ankylosing spondylitis. TCRdb itself ran the 5' RACE reads through MiXCR, one entry per CDR3 protein. The table has approximately 290,000 distinct CDR3 sequences, roughly 20% seen once. The sample consisted of blood, either unsorted or a sorted T cell fraction (not recorded which). The origin of the receptors is a female donor with ankylosing spondylitis or in good health (not recorded which). Both conserved end residues are part of each CDR3.

v_gene	j_gene	CDR3aa
TRBV3-1	TRBJ2-7	CASSPGSGTYEQYF
TRBV9	TRBJ1-2	CASSVGTVYGYTF
TRBV20-1	TRBJ2-7	CSASYGANYEQYF
TRBV9	TRBJ1-1	CASSVVKGNTEAFF
TRBV2	TRBJ2-5	CASSEMASGETQYF
TRBV19	TRBJ2-6	CASSMRDSGANVLTF
TRBV29-1	TRBJ2-7	CSVESDSYEQYF
TRBV5-1	TRBJ1-2	CASSLEAVYGYTF
TRBV6-1	TRBJ2-3	CASSLGLAGVGTQYF
TRBV6-5	TRBJ1-6	CASSYSREGGSPLHF
TRBV3-1	TRBJ2-5	CASTLRAGSDQYF
TRBV7-9	TRBJ2-7	CASSLDGARYEQYF
TRBV12-5	TRBJ2-5	CASGPIGQGGVETQYF
TRBV12-3/TRBV12-4	TRBJ2-5	CASSGDRVDETQYF
TRBV19	TRBJ2-4	CASSRDRGPYIQYF
TRBV10-3	TRBJ2-7	CAIRSGQGYYEQYF
TRBV12-3/TRBV12-4	TRBJ1-1	CASRATGGNTEAFF
TRBV2	TRBJ2-1	CASSPSTGTSGEEQFF
TRBV10-1	TRBJ1-5	CASSEKGVNQPQHF
TRBV29-1	TRBJ2-1	CSVEGASYNEQFF
TRBV6-2/TRBV6-3	TRBJ1-1	CASSYGQATFTEAFF
TRBV6-2/TRBV6-3	TRBJ1-1	CASNREEGEAFF
TRBV29-1	TRBJ2-2	CSVGTDNTGELFF
TRBV12-3/TRBV12-4	TRBJ2-5	CASSLAAGGGPGTQYF
TRBV7-2	TRBJ1-2	CASSLFTTDYGYTF
TRBV10-3	TRBJ2-3	CAIRGGDTQYF
TRBV4-3	TRBJ2-5	CASSQNFGQPKETQYF
TRBV7-9	TRBJ2-5	CASSQYQETQYF
TRBV6-2/TRBV6-3	TRBJ2-2	CASSYRGRRTLGGELFF
TRBV6-2/TRBV6-3	TRBJ2-7	CASSYDLFHPPGVYEQYF
TRBV10-2	TRBJ1-1	CASSEFLVDRGDTEAFF
TRBV20-1	TRBJ2-3	CSAIVGADTQYF
TRBV29-1	TRBJ2-5	CSVEGLYQETQYF
TRBV2	TRBJ1-1	CASISIQGNTEAFF
TRBV19	TRBJ2-1	CASSRYWDLSSSYNEQFF
TRBV30	TRBJ2-1	CAWSVGGSRRFF
TRBV20-1	TRBJ2-1	CSANPYRAYEQFF
TRBV12-3/TRBV12-4	TRBJ2-7	CASSSLDRVNEQYF
TRBV20-1	TRBJ2-5	CSAGTEQETQYF
TRBV9	TRBJ1-2	CASSVGLNYGYTF
TRBV4-3	TRBJ2-3	CASRGRDTDTQYF
TRBV7-9	TRBJ2-1	CASSFQEQFF
TRBV29-1	TRBJ2-2	CSAGTGNTGELFF
TRBV25-1	TRBJ1-1	CTPTMNTEAFF
TRBV29-1	TRBJ2-1	CSVEDSGGRSNEQFF
TRBV7-2	TRBJ1-5	CASSLDRERPEHF
TRBV7-2	TRBJ2-1	CASSLEPLYNEQFF
TRBV29-1	TRBJ2-1	CSVEGGNEQFF
TRBV12-3/TRBV12-4	TRBJ2-1	CASRRTGGEQFF
TRBV4-1	TRBJ2-1	CASSRNERRQAEQFF
TRBV7-2	TRBJ2-1	CASSALAGAYNEQFF